This T cell receptor (beta chain) was obtained from a study of T cells after yellow fever vaccination. The CDR3 has 16 residues. V gave up 7 bases and J gave up 0 bases, with 16 bases separating them. Germline-derived CDR1 and CDR2 are MGHRA and YSYEKL. TCRdb re-derived calls from the 5' RACE reads in MiXCR, one entry per CDR3 protein. The sample includes 25,000 to 40,000 distinct CDR3 sequences, about 6.6% seen only once; the top ten take around a fifth. This clonotype occurred many times. This sequence was found in a man younger than 35 who received the YFV17D yellow fever vaccine. This chain joins TRBV4-1 and TRBJ2-1, with D perhaps matching TRBD1 (5 bases). The sequences come from PBMCs, either bulk or a sorted T-cell subset (CD4+, CD8+, memory, or dextramer-sorted; not recorded which), collected on the day of the first yellow fever vaccination. CDR3 region: CASKPGLGFSYNEQFF. The CDR3 bases are TGCGCCAGCAAGCCAGGGCTGGGGTTCTCCTACAATGAGCAGTTCTTC.